These 22 T cell receptor beta chains originate from one sample sequenced in a study of blood T cells in healthy people across ages. A J-beta primer mix and a sample-barcoded 5' primer were used in a second PCR of about 7 to 12 cycles. TCRdb re-analysed the 5' RACE reads in MiXCR, keeping a single row per CDR3 protein. The sample gives 750,000 to 950,000 distinct CDR3 sequences, around 25% of which show up once; approximately 2.9% is in the top ten. These sequences were also reported in another study, on T cells of mothers and their children.

The material sequenced was blood. These TCRs come from a boy aged 5-17 years in good health.

This clonotype turned up a few times. The CDR3 loop reads CSASPPAHEQYF. The DNA of the CDR3 is TGCAGTGCTAGCCCCCCAGCCCACGAGCAGTACTTC. The rearrangement joins TRBV20-1 to TRBJ2-7; D remains unclear. V dropped 3 bases and J dropped 5 bases, with 11 bases sitting between them. Germline V CDR1 and CDR2: DFQATT, SNEGSKA (reference sequence). This CDR3 has 12 amino acids.

This clonotype showed up just once. V and J are TRBV7-8 and TRBJ2-5; 11 nucleotides align to TRBD1. The germline V gene has CDR1 SGHVS and CDR2 FQNEAQ. After removal of 5 bases from V and 11 bases from J, the junction contained 7 bases not matched to a gene. This CDR3 has 13 amino acids. In DNA form, the CDR3 reads TGTGCCAGCAGCCCGGACAGGGGGCGGGAGCAGTACTTC. Translating it yields CASSPDRGREQYF.

This clonotype has only a few counts. The chain joins TRBV7-3 to TRBJ2-5, with 9 bases fitting TRBD1. V was pared by 3 bases and J by 4 bases, with 9 bases of the junction left unmatched. Germline lookup yields CDR1 SGHTA and CDR2 FQGTGA. The CDR3 extends over 16 amino acids. The CDR3 nucleotides are TGTGCCAGCAGCTTGTCCGGGACAGGGAGGTCAGAGACCCAGTACTTC. Amino acids: CASSLSGTGRSETQYF.

A few counts support this clonotype. J is TRBJ1-6 and V is TRBV6-1; maybe TRBD1 (5 bases). The germline CDR1 and CDR2 sequences are MNHNS and SASEGT. This CDR3 has 14 amino acids. Deletions cut 4 bases from V and 4 bases from J, with 8 bases between. As DNA, the CDR3 is TGTGCCAGCAGTGGGGCAGGGTATAATTCACCCCTCCACTTT. It specifies CASSGAGYNSPLHF.

This clonotype came up a few times. This chain joins TRBV14 and TRBJ1-2; a weak D match, TRBD1 (5 bases). Looked up from germline, CDR1 is SGHDN and CDR2 is FVKESK. Trimming pared 1 base from V and 7 bases from J, leaving 7 bases between. The CDR3 contains 12 residues. CDR3 in DNA: TGTGCCAGCAGCCAAGCCAGGGCTGGCTACACCTTC. This gives the protein CASSQARAGYTF.

This sequence joins TRBV2 and TRBJ2-3; D perhaps matches TRBD1 (6 bases). V lost 5 bases, J lost 6 bases, and 15 bases lay in between. The germline V gene has CDR1 SNHLY and CDR2 FYNNEI. This CDR3 is 14 amino acids long. The CDR3 spells CASSLTQGRDTQYF. The CDR3 DNA is TGTGCCAGCAGTCTGACACAGGGTAGGGATACGCAGTATTTT. Together with reference TRBV2 and TRBJ2-3, the CDR3 gives the full variable domain: EPEVTQTPSHQVTQMGQEVILRCVPISNHLYFYWYRQILGQKVEFLVSFYNNEISEKSEIFDDQFSVERPDGSNFTLKIRSTKLEDSAMYFCASSLTQGRDTQYFGPGTRLTVL.

Concerning this clonotype: The limits of the CDR3 on the DNA are not certain, so only TCRdb's listed CDR3 is given. The gene calls are TRBV2 and TRBJ1-1; TRBD1 is the table's D call, not checked against the DNA. CDR1 is SNHLY and CDR2 is FYNNEI in the germline V gene. 15 amino acids form the CDR3, both terminal residues included. The CDR3 sequence: CASILGTGGNTEAFF.

A note on this clonotype: No conserved phenylalanine or tryptophan ends this CDR3, so it is likely a read error. This chain connects TRBV5-4 to TRBJ2-3, with unresolved D. The CDR3 sequence is 13 residues long. V was shortened by 3 bases and J by 5 bases, with 10 bases between the two germline ends. Germline values: CDR1 SGHNT, CDR2 YYREEE (reference sequence). CDR3 DNA sequence: TGTGCCAGCAGCTCCGACCGTGGAGATACGCAGTATCTT. Protein sequence: CASSSDRGDTQYL.

Only a few counts were recorded for this clonotype. CDR3 sequence: CATSRGERSSYNSPLHF. CDR3 DNA sequence: TGTGCCACCAGCAGAGGGGAAAGGAGCTCCTATAATTCACCCCTCCACTTT. The chain uses TRBV15 and TRBJ1-6, with D uncertain. V was shortened by 1 base and J by 0 bases, with 10 bases between the two germline ends. The CDR3 consists of 17 residues. Looked up from germline, CDR1 is LNHNV and CDR2 is YYDKDF (reference sequence).

The rearrangement joins TRBV19 to TRBJ2-2, with TRBD2 identical over 10 bases. The ends lost 6 bases at V and 4 bases at J; junction bases unmatched: 2. In germline, CDR1 is LNHDA, CDR2 SQIVND (reference sequence). The CDR3 consists of 14 residues. Written as DNA, the CDR3 is TGTGCCAGTAGAGCGGGGGGGTCCACCGGGGAGCTGTTTTTT. It encodes CASRAGGSTGELFF.

This clonotype was seen a handful of times. This sequence joins TRBV20-1 and TRBJ2-5; 8 nucleotides match TRBD2. The CDR3 has 12 residues. CDR1 and CDR2 (germline): DFQATT, SNEGSKA (reference sequence). The CDR3 region is CSSGERGRTQYF. CDR3 nucleotide sequence: TGCAGCTCAGGAGAGCGGGGGAGGACCCAGTACTTC.

The rearrangement joins TRBV7-2 to TRBJ2-5, with 7 positions matching TRBD1. The last part of the DNA fits TRBJ2-1 better; the J call may be wrong. The CDR3 length is 15 residues. The germline CDR1 and CDR2 sequences are SGHTA and FQGNSA. The CDR3 spells CASSLSYQGDNEQFF. The CDR3 DNA reads as TGTGCCAGCAGCTTATCATACCAGGGGGATAATGAGCAGTTCTTC.

The chain combines TRBV29-1 with TRBJ2-1, with D perhaps TRBD2 (5 bases). From germline, CDR1 is SQVTM and CDR2 ANQGSEA. This CDR3 comprises 15 residues. Trimming left V 2 bases short and J 5 bases short, with 16 bases between. The CDR3 is CSVEFGGQGNNEQFF. CDR3 sequence (DNA): TGCAGCGTTGAATTCGGAGGCCAAGGCAACAATGAGCAGTTCTTC.

This clonotype was seen a handful of times. The rearrangement uses TRBV6-4 and TRBJ2-3, with D possibly called TRBD1 or TRBD2 (5 bases each). With 6 bases removed from V and 3 bases from J, the gap between germline ends came to 19 bases. From germline, CDR1 is MRHNA and CDR2 SNTAGT. This CDR3 spans 16 amino acids. The CDR3 spells CASSREGTLPTDTQYF. The DNA of the CDR3 is TGTGCCAGCAGCCGGGAAGGGACCCTCCCGACAGATACGCAGTATTTT.

This clonotype was counted between two and nine times. The chain carries TRBV9 and TRBJ2-5; tentative D call: TRBD2 (6 bases). Germline V gives CDR1 SGDLS, CDR2 YYNGEE. The CDR3 totals 16 residues. The ends were cut back, 3 bases at V and 2 bases at J, with 17 bases in the middle. The CDR3, as DNA: TGTGCCAGCAGCGAGGGGACGTCTAGCGCTCAAGAGACCCAGTACTTC. Translated, it gives CASSEGTSSAQETQYF.

The chain has TRBV4-1 and TRBJ2-5; D is tentatively TRBD1 or TRBD2 (5 bases each). The germline V and J ends were trimmed by 0 bases and 4 bases, with 21 bases remaining between them. This CDR3 spans 18 amino acids. Germline V gives CDR1 MGHRA, CDR2 YSYEKL. The CDR3 reads CASSQDPLGVGLLETQYF. The CDR3, as DNA: TGCGCCAGCAGCCAAGATCCCCTGGGGGTCGGACTGTTAGAGACCCAGTACTTC.

This clonotype was counted ten times or more. This chain joins TRBV28 and TRBJ2-7, with 11 bases that match TRBD1. V was pared by 3 bases and J by 4 bases, with 2 bases of the junction left unmatched. CDR1 and CDR2 (germline): MDHEN, SYDVKM. CDR3 length: 14 residues. This CDR3 is CASSLDRGQYEQYF. CDR3 coding DNA: TGTGCCAGCAGTTTGGACAGGGGGCAATACGAGCAGTACTTC.

This clonotype has just a few counts. J is TRBJ2-1 and V is TRBV28, with D uncertain. V lost 8 bases and J lost 7, with 12 bases in between. CDR1 and CDR2 (germline): MDHEN, SYDVKM. The CDR3 is made up of 12 amino acids. The CDR3 is CASLRYGNEQFF. For the CDR3, the DNA is TGTGCCAGCCTCCGGTACGGGAATGAGCAGTTCTTC.

The chain recombines TRBV6-5 with TRBJ2-4, with D hard to call. Trimming took off 3 bases at V and 2 bases at J, with 8 bases between the two ends. Germline CDR1 MNHEY, CDR2 SVGAGI. The length of the CDR3 is 14 residues. CDR3 sequence: CASSYLGSKNIQYF. The CDR3 DNA reads as TGTGCCAGCAGTTATTTGGGGTCCAAAAACATTCAGTACTTC.

With regard to this clonotype: The junction does not match germline at one end; this may be a read error. The chain carries TRBV20-1 and TRBJ2-1, with TRBD2 matching over 7 bases. This CDR3 contains 13 residues. CDR1 is DFQATT, CDR2 SNEGSKA, per germline (reference sequence). DNA of the CDR3: TGCAGTGCTAAGGACATTTCGGGGACTACCTTAGTCTTC. Its protein product is CSAKDISGTTLVF.

V and J are TRBV6-5 and TRBJ2-5; D unclear. The CDR3 is made up of 13 amino acids. Germline lookup yields CDR1 MNHEY and CDR2 SVGAGI. The ends were cut back, 7 bases at V and 6 bases at J, with 15 bases in the middle. The CDR3 DNA follows: TGTGCCAGCACCTCCTTAGGTCTGAAGACCCAGTACTTC. As protein: CASTSLGLKTQYF.

Here the CDR3 DNA reads TGTGCCAGCAGCGGCGTTTCGGGCTCCCAAGAGACCCAGTACTTC. Amino acids: CASSGVSGSQETQYF. The chain employs TRBV2 and TRBJ2-5, with no clear D. Germline V gene lookup returns CDR1 SNHLY and CDR2 FYNNEI. Trimming cost V 6 bases and J 1 base, with 15 bases left between them. This CDR3 contains 15 residues.